The 21 T cell receptor beta chains below all came from one sample that was sequenced in a study of T cell responses to AZD1222 COVID-19 vaccine. Sequencing was performed with immunoSEQ multiplex PCR; in TCRdb, only in-frame clones are kept and a portion is missing. Of 150,000 to 200,000 clones listed, 80% to 90% are singletons. The material sequenced was peripheral blood, taken on day 0 of AZD1222 vaccination. All receptors come from an adult in good health.

In its sample, this clone was seen once. For the CDR3, the DNA is TGTGCCAGCAGCGTATACGACGGTTGGGGGGCAGATACGCAGTATTTT. It translates to CASSVYDGWGADTQYF. This chain joins TRBV9 and TRBJ2-3; the D gene is possibly TRBD2 (6 bases). The CDR3 is 16 residues long. Germline assignment: CDR1 SGDLS and CDR2 YYNGEE. Trimming pared 1 base from V and 4 bases from J, leaving 16 bases between.

This chain uses TRBV21-1 with TRBJ2-6; the table's D call, TRBD1, has no DNA check behind it. TRBV21-1 is designated a pseudogene. The CDR3 has 17 residues. As DNA, the CDR3 is TGTGCCAGCAGCAAACGACACCGTAACTCTGGGGCCAACGTCCTGACTTTC. Protein sequence: CASSKRHRNSGANVLTF.

V is TRBV7-9 and J is TRBJ1-6; a possible D gene is TRBD1 (6 bases). The CDR3 length is 16 residues. CDR1 is SEHNR, CDR2 FQNEAQ, per germline (reference sequence). Trimming removed 1 base at V and 3 bases at J, with 10 bases between. CDR3 sequence: CASSLEQGIYNSPLHF. DNA of the CDR3: TGTGCCAGCAGCTTAGAGCAGGGGATCTATAATTCACCCCTCCACTTT.

The J gene is TRBJ2-3, the V gene TRBV12-3 or TRBV12-4, with D uncertain. V shed 8 bases and J shed 2 bases, with 8 bases lying between them. The CDR3 extends over 12 amino acids. The CDR3 reads CASGSYTDTQYF. The CDR3, as DNA: TGTGCCAGCGGATCGTACACAGATACGCAGTATTTT.

This chain connects TRBV6-5 to TRBJ1-2, with 8 bases fitting TRBD1. V shed 5 bases and J 8 bases; nucleotides not matched to a gene: 10. Germline V gene data show CDR1 as MNHEY and CDR2 as SVGAGI. The CDR3 extends over 14 amino acids. The CDR3 nucleotides read TGTGCCAGCAGTCCCGAAGGACAGGGCCGGGGCTACACCTTC. Its protein is CASSPEGQGRGYTF.

A note on this clone: The germline gene is not matched at one end of the junction; a read error may be the cause. The J gene is TRBJ1-6, the V gene TRBV27; 10 positions match TRBD1. Per germline, CDR1 MNHEY and CDR2 SMNVEV (reference sequence). The CDR3 is 15 amino acids. CDR3 nucleotides: TGTGCCACCCAAGACCGGGACAGGGGTAATCCACCCCTCCACTTT. Translated: CATQDRDRGNPPLHF.

The chain employs TRBV7-8 and TRBJ2-7; 7 positions match TRBD2. V shed 0 bases and J 3 bases; nucleotides not matched to a gene: 8. The CDR3 totals 16 residues. Per germline, CDR1 SGHVS and CDR2 FQNEAQ. The CDR3 DNA is TGTGCCAGCAGCTTAGCACTGGCGGGGGAGTTCTACGAGCAGTACGTC. Translation gives CASSLALAGEFYEQYV.

This chain links TRBV27 with TRBJ1-1; D unclear. CDR1 is MNHEY, CDR2 SMNVEV, per germline (reference sequence). Trimming removed 0 bases from V and 5 bases from J, with 13 bases in between. This CDR3 has 15 amino acids. The CDR3 bases are TGTGCCAGCAGTTTATCGGGCCAAGCAAGGACTGAAGCTTTCTTT. Translating it yields CASSLSGQARTEAFF.

CDR3 bases: TGTGCCAGCAGTTCCAGTCCCAACTATGGCTACACCTTC. Its translation: CASSSSPNYGYTF. This chain joins TRBV6-5 and TRBJ1-2, with no clear D. The CDR3 loop spans 13 amino acids. V lost 4 bases to trimming and J lost 2 bases, with 8 bases between them. Germline V lookup: CDR1 MNHEY, CDR2 SVGAGI.

This rearrangement joins TRBV7-6 to TRBJ2-6; TRBD1 aligns across 9 bases. The CDR3 has 16 residues. With V trimmed by 8 bases and J by 1 base, 6 bases remained unmatched. CDR1 and CDR2 from the germline V gene are SGHVS and FNYEAQ. The CDR3 reads CASVIQGASGANVLTF. Written as DNA, the CDR3 is TGTGCCAGCGTAATACAGGGGGCATCTGGGGCCAACGTCCTGACTTTC.

The chain joins TRBV27 to TRBJ2-2; unclear D gene. The germline V and J ends were trimmed by 2 bases and 6 bases, with 7 bases remaining between them. Germline-derived CDR1 and CDR2 are MNHEY and SMNVEV (reference sequence). CDR3 size: 13 residues. CDR3: CASSLNYAGELFF. In DNA, the CDR3 is TGTGCCAGCAGTTTAAACTATGCCGGGGAGCTGTTTTTT.

The chain is built from TRBV18 and TRBJ1-4; 8 nucleotides align to TRBD1. Germline CDR1 is KGHSH and CDR2 is LQKENI. The CDR3 is 15 amino acids. Trimming removed 5 bases from V and 3 bases from J; junction bases left unmatched: 5. The CDR3 DNA reads TGTGCCAGCTCAACGGGACAGGAGTCTAATGAAAAACTGTTTTTT. This encodes CASSTGQESNEKLFF.

This sequence joins TRBV5-6 and TRBJ1-5; D is unresolved. The CDR3 has 15 residues. V was pared by 0 bases and J by 0 bases, with 7 bases between. Germline loops: CDR1 SGHDT, CDR2 YYEEEE. The CDR3 sequence is CASSLGMGSNQPQHF. DNA of the CDR3: TGTGCCAGCAGCTTGGGGATGGGTAGCAATCAGCCCCAGCATTTT.

The chain has TRBV28 and TRBJ2-3, with D tentatively TRBD2 (6 bases). There are 12 residues in the CDR3. V was cut by 3 bases and J by 11 bases, with 12 bases left in between. Germline loops: CDR1 MDHEN, CDR2 SYDVKM. The CDR3 protein is CASSLLRGGQYF. Written as DNA, the CDR3 is TGTGCCAGCAGTTTGTTGCGGGGTGGGCAGTATTTT.

The genes are TRBV5-1 and TRBJ2-3; unclear D gene. CDR3 length equals 11 residues. V lost 0 bases and J lost 5, with 1 base in between. Germline V gene lookup returns CDR1 SGHRS and CDR2 YFSETQ. Written as DNA, the CDR3 is TGCGCCAGCAGCTTGGAAGATACGCAGTATTTT. Translated, it gives CASSLEDTQYF.

This clone appeared once. The chain combines TRBV14 with TRBJ1-2; D is unresolved. Per the germline V gene, CDR1 is SGHDN and CDR2 is FVKESK. This CDR3 region has 13 residues. V was clipped by 1 base and J by 4 bases, with 7 bases between them. The CDR3 reads CASSQAGFYGYTF. The CDR3 coding sequence is TGTGCCAGCAGCCAAGCCGGTTTCTATGGCTACACCTTC.

The chain has TRBV30 and TRBJ1-2; TRBD1 matches 7 bases. Trimming removed 1 base from V and 3 bases from J; junction bases left unmatched: 2. CDR1 is GTSNPN and CDR2 is SVGIG in the germline V gene (reference sequence). The CDR3 is 13 residues long. CDR3 region: CAWSGQGDYGYTF. CDR3 in DNA: TGTGCCTGGAGTGGGCAGGGGGACTATGGCTACACCTTC.

The chain couples TRBV10-2 to TRBJ2-3, with D hard to call. The CDR3 length is 13 residues. Germline values: CDR1 WSHSY, CDR2 SAAADI. V lost 4 bases and J 1 base, leaving 6 bases between the germline ends. The CDR3 region is CASSAPGTDTQYF. CDR3 DNA: TGCGCCAGCAGTGCCCCCGGCACAGATACGCAGTATTTT.

The rearrangement links TRBV6-5 to TRBJ2-7; a weak D match, TRBD1 (5 bases). Trimming shortened V by 6 bases and J by 2 bases, and 14 bases separated the two germline ends. CDR1 and CDR2 from the germline V gene are MNHEY and SVGAGI. The CDR3 totals 14 residues. As DNA, the CDR3 is TGTGCCAGCAGCGACAGTCAACCGCCCTACGAGCAGTACGTC. This sequence encodes CASSDSQPPYEQYV.

The chain employs TRBV6-5 and TRBJ1-2; D is ambiguous. The V end was cut by 8 bases, the J end by 8 bases, with 24 bases between. CDR1 and CDR2 (germline): MNHEY, SVGAGI. This CDR3 contains 15 residues. CDR3 in DNA: TGTGCCAGCGGAAAGGACGGATCTATGGCTCGGGGCTACACCTTC. Amino acids: CASGKDGSMARGYTF.

There are many counts of this clone. The rearrangement links TRBV11-2 to TRBJ2-7; either TRBD1 or TRBD2 may fit D (5 bases each). Trimming cost V 5 bases and J 3 bases, with 14 bases left between them. CDR1 and CDR2 from the germline V gene are SGHAT and FQNNGV. The CDR3 length is 14 residues. The CDR3 DNA reads TGTGCCAGCAGCAGAGGGACGGAGGACTACGAGCAGTACTTC. Protein product: CASSRGTEDYEQYF. The complete variable domain, with remaining parts taken from reference TRBV11-2 and TRBJ2-7, reads EAGVAQSPRYKIIEKRQSVAFWCNPISGHATLYWYQQILGQGPKLLIQFQNNGVVDDSQLPKDRFSAERLKGVDSTLKIQPAKLEDSAVYLCASSRGTEDYEQYFGPGTRLTVT.